One T cell receptor (beta chain) is described in this entry. It has no known antigen specificity. There are no base qualities to consult, and no much larger clone falls within one base. These data belong to a study of cytomegalovirus exposure and HLA in healthy donors (dated by TCRdb to the late 2010s). Regarding the research as a whole: An earlier analysis of more than 550 of the donors reported approximately 260 Gb of sequence data and 100 million to 120 million unique TCR beta sequences obtained from about 180 million T cells. In a later genetic analysis, genome-wide SNP genotypes for about 60% of the 666 donors were used, and that subset was treated as a discovery cohort. The genetic ancestry cluster associated with self-reported Caucasian donors included 81% of the 300 to 450 genotyped donors. Four to six DR-DQ haplotypes were handled as single units for association and clustering, since linkage in the cohort was strong. Using immunosequencing, the study profiled T cell repertoires from around 670 subjects and related those repertoires to cytomegalovirus serostatus. The number of donors typed differed by locus, with roughly 620-640 for A, B, C, DRB1 and DQB1, more than 500 for DQA1, some 570 for DPA1, and some 440 for DPB1. A later analysis re-examined previously published TCR beta repertoires from just over 650 donors and added high-resolution HLA genotyping to investigate patterns of TCR occurrence. Both class I and class II loci were covered by HLA typing, at four-digit resolution. An early release covering 500 to 750 HLA-typed donors comprised roughly 300 gigabases of sequencing data and approximately 80 million unique TCR sequences. In addition to the first cohort of about 650 subjects, a separate validation cohort of 120 different subjects was used. Across 398 genotyped donors of the cohort, an average of approximately 240,000 unique TCR beta nucleotide sequences per donor were sequenced, and approximately 19% of those sequences were non-productive. The study was designed to test whether signatures of past pathogen exposure could be identified by cataloging public T cell receptors. In an earlier analysis of 500 to 650 of the donors, high-throughput TCR beta sequencing was used to judge whether each TCR beta V gene segment behaved as functional or pseudogenic. Rather than using new phenotypic data, the later analysis identified candidate immune exposures from TCR beta sequences and from how often those sequences occurred across donors. Every repertoire in the discovery cohort had been generated on one and the same sequencing platform. Donor age, sex, ethnicity and CMV serostatus were compiled alongside the repertoire data. To predict cytomegalovirus infection status, the study brought together high-throughput TCR immunosequencing, statistical association of individual TCRs with disease status, and machine learning. General study outcomes and caveats: The study listed approximately 150 TCR beta chains as associated with cytomegalovirus. Linkage disequilibrium might explain the correlated functional status among segregating V segments, but an unknown experimental factor could not be excluded. Specific HLA alleles were associated with about 17,000 TCR beta sequences at a false discovery rate of 0.05 in a later analysis. Because counts were too low, seventeen rarely observed V segments, including chromosome 9 orphons, were excluded from the earlier analysis of 587 of the donors. A later analysis found that HLA-associated TCR beta chains were more clonally expanded and had lower generation probabilities than equally common non-associated chains. Roughly uniform sequencing depth across donors was assumed in presence/absence analyses, although this assumption may not hold. In both the original and validation cohorts, the classifier was reported to diagnose cytomegalovirus status with high specificity and sensitivity. When HLA alleles, especially DR and DQ, strongly co-occurred, attributing TCR associations to individual alleles was difficult. A later analysis found that most CMV-associated TCR beta chains appeared HLA-restricted, with HLA associations seemingly driven largely by CMV exposure. Most TCR sequences were observed very rarely across donors, whereas some public TCRs were present in many individuals. Compared with the approximately 720-donor mean, donors in an Asian-associated ancestry cluster had fewer N-insertions in productive TCRs, according to a later genetic analysis. A later analysis found that TCR association rates varied across HLA loci, with DRB1 alleles showing the most associated TCRs and HLA-C alleles the fewest. An association between a missense DCLRE1C variant and V-gene and J-gene trimming of TCR beta chains was found in a later genetic analysis and replicated in an independent cohort. The 87-base-pair reads could not distinguish some IMGT-functional V segments, including TRBV6-2 and TRBV6-3, so those segments were excluded. A later analysis reported that several top co-occurrence clusters appeared linked to parvovirus B19, influenza, CMV and Epstein-Barr virus. The sequencing pipeline was judged likely to have produced a cluster of highly shared sequence variants as a technical artifact. In vitro tests confirmed that a few of the cytomegalovirus-associated TCR beta chains recognize cytomegalovirus antigens. According to the authors, the approach could potentially be generalized to other disease states and immunological phenotypes. Because HLA typing was missing for some donors at each locus, association tests included only the typed subset. Broadly in line with IMGT annotations, most TCR beta V segments showed up in productive rearrangements about 90% or about 30% of the time in an earlier analysis of under 700 of the donors. A further reported finding was that TCR beta sequences accurately predicted the HLA-A and HLA-B alleles for most subjects in the first cohort. In this cohort, only TCR beta chains were sequenced, and detectable features were limited by the absence of alpha or paired-chain data. CMV serostatus was the only immune exposure information available for the cohort.

From the cysteine through the phenylalanine, the CDR3 covers 18 amino acids. The retained sequence is limited to the CDR3, 54 bases, with the frame set at the first base. Germline trimming amounts to 5 bases on V and 0 bases on J, with 8 as the count of junction bases outside the gene matches. From a lookup of the germline V gene, CDR1 and CDR2 are SNHLY and FYNNEI. The cohort was made up of roughly 670 healthy bone marrow donors. At the time of sampling, every cohort member was nominally healthy, though immune exposures that went unrecorded were likely present. The donor tested CMV seropositive, placing the donor among the roughly 270 seropositive members of the cohort. Every donor gave a peripheral blood sample, and the peripheral blood mononuclear cells from that sample were used for TCR beta sequencing. Genomic DNA was extracted from the blood cell samples with the Qiagen DNeasy Blood Extraction Kit.

Library construction relied on the immunoSEQ multiplex PCR assay. A mixture of 60 forward primers for TCR Vbeta segments and 13 reverse primers for TCR Jbeta segments was used in the multiplex PCR. The CDR3 region of rearranged TCR beta genes was amplified from genomic DNA by a multiplex PCR assay. Amplified TCR beta libraries were sequenced as 87-base-pair reads on the Illumina HiSeq System. The study's own analysis went as follows. A later analysis tallied approximately 87 million unique TCR beta chains across the 666 repertoires, and roughly 11 million of those chains were shared by two or more donors. Raw reads were error-corrected and collapsed into unique sequences with a nearest-neighbor algorithm that merged closely related sequences to remove PCR and sequencing errors. To assign V, D and J gene segments, CDR3 sequences were aligned to IMGT reference sequences. For a sequence to be retained, at least a six-nucleotide match to both a V gene segment and a J gene segment was required. Rearrangements were classified as productive when the CDR3 lacked stop codons and remained in frame with V and J, and all other rearrangements were classified as non-productive. Following IMGT convention, CDR3 was defined as the stretch from the second conserved V-encoded cysteine up to the conserved J-encoded phenylalanine. Sequences without an unambiguous match to a single V gene segment were excluded from the earlier analysis of about 600 of the donors. An earlier analysis of 450 to 650 of the donors called V segments functional above 56.7% productive rearrangements and segregating when the between-donor standard deviation exceeded 5%. To diagnose cytomegalovirus status from the catalog of TCR beta chain sequences, a statistical classification framework was built. In a later analysis, TCR nucleotide sequences were compared against IMGT/GENE-DB human TR gene sequences so that V and J genes could be assigned. Using the TCRdist pipeline, a later analysis assigned CDR3 sequences along with most-parsimonious VDJ recombination scenarios. A later analysis defined each TCR beta chain by its CDR3 amino acid sequence plus V-gene family, and excluded reads lacking a unique V-gene family. To address suspected cross-contamination and a sequencing artifact, a later analysis removed 592 highly shared, low-generation-probability nucleotide sequences. In a later analysis, a clonal expansion index was calculated for each public chain from normalized within-repertoire ranks of inferred template counts. Generation probabilities in a later analysis came from a VDJ recombination model fitted to out-of-frame rearrangements, and those results were checked against IGoR. A later analysis scored TCR-TCR, TCR-HLA and TCR-CMV co-occurrence with hypergeometric tests, applying a repertoire-size bias correction to TCR pairs. False discovery rates were estimated in a later analysis by permuting HLA or CMV assignments 20 times. A later analysis grouped co-occurring TCRs with DBSCAN, adding TCRdist sequence similarity when clustering within HLA-allele-positive subsets. Repertoires with fewer than 30,000 or more than 120,000 public chains were left out of co-occurrence clustering, as were about 5 repertoires with anomalous nucleotide sharing. What TCRdb holds here is the immuneACCESS table cut down to in-frame rearrangements. Part of the clones is not present; checked against another copy, under half of the missing clones reflect an unresolved V gene, and the others are unexplained. V, J and clone size derive from that table, while D and trimming were established from the DNA sequence. The sample table records 180,000 or so clones; more than 65% of these occur just once. Roughly 2.5% of the sample is taken by the ten largest.

Sequencing used PBMCs. In this chain, TRBV2 is recombined with TRBJ2-1, with TRBD2 identical over 12 junction bases. The sequence came from a woman in her thirties in good health and CMV-seropositive. The CDR3 corresponds to CASSTELAGGSSYNEQFF. The bases read TGTGCCAGCAGTACGGAACTAGCGGGGGGAAGCTCCTACAATGAGCAGTTCTTC.